This TCR beta chain was captured by sequencing in a study of blood T cell repertoires in COVID-19. In the study overall: T cells, B-cell-depleted T cells, or PBMCs supplied cDNA or gDNA.

V lost 5 bases and J lost 4, with 12 bases in between. From germline, CDR1 is SGDLS and CDR2 YYNGEE. This CDR3 comprises 14 residues. Under the authors' procedure: Amplification of reference gene primers was used by the study to estimate nucleated cell counts. Using immunoSEQ multiplex PCR, the repertoire was profiled, and TCRdb retains in-frame clones only, with some absent. V and J calls and clone size come straight from that table; D and trimming were deduced from the DNA. Of more than 250,000 clones listed, about 86% are singletons. Sequences were obtained from peripheral blood. The chain is built from TRBV9 and TRBJ1-4; TRBD1 might be the D (5 bases). This receptor was obtained from a young man with active or convalescent COVID-19. CDR3 protein: CASSPGLINEKLFF. The CDR3 nucleotides read TGTGCCAGCAGTCCAGGGCTGATTAATGAAAAACTGTTTTTT. Drawing the rest from reference TRBV9 and TRBJ1-4, the complete variable domain is DSGVTQTPKHLITATGQRVTLRCSPRSGDLSVYWYQQSLDQGLQFLIQYYNGEERAKGNILERFSAQQFPDLHSELNLSSLELGDSALYFCASSPGLINEKLFFGSGTQLSVL.